This T cell receptor (beta chain) is drawn from a study of OX40 agonist ivuxolimab in advanced cancers. Notes on the research overall: Ivuxolimab was a fully human IgG2 agonistic monoclonal antibody targeting the costimulatory receptor OX40 (CD134). Partial responses occurred in three dose-escalation patients, of whom one had hepatocellular carcinoma and two had cutaneous melanoma. In the dose-escalation cohort, more than 75% of patients were male, and the mean age was around 60 years, with a range of about 23 to 90. The paper describes the monotherapy dose-escalation part (N of about 57 patients) of the phase I trial of ivuxolimab. Prior anti-PD-1, anti-PD-L1 or anti-CTLA-4 therapy was permitted, and 40% of dose-escalation patients had received checkpoint inhibitors. Of the roughly 53 patients in dose escalation, 19 had hepatocellular carcinoma, about 15 had melanoma, 9 had renal cell carcinoma and 9 had head and neck cancer. Peripheral TCRbeta sequencing was intended to test whether TCR sequence diversity was altered and clonal T-cell expansion was caused by ivuxolimab. Intravenous ivuxolimab was administered to patients every 2 weeks at six dose levels: 0.01, 0.1, 0.3, 1.5, 3 and 10 mg/kg.

The trial excluded patients who had a history of autoimmune disease or were on systemic immunosuppression. Peripheral blood for TCR sequencing was collected from all dose cohorts at baseline, on cycle 4 day 1, and on cycle 7 day 1. The samples were taken from a phase I, first-in-human, multicenter, open-label dose-escalation trial of ivuxolimab. Adults with locally advanced or metastatic head and neck squamous cell, hepatocellular, melanoma or renal cell carcinoma were enrolled in the trial. Before TCR sequencing, CD4+ and CD8+ T cells were separately sorted from peripheral blood. V drops 7 bases and J drops 5 bases, leaving 15 bases in between. CDR1 SNHLY and CDR2 FYNNEI are derived from the germline V gene. The CDR3 sequence holds 13 residues, the cysteine and phenylalanine included. Just CDR3 DNA is preserved here, 39 bases in frame from base 1. Results the study describes overall, beyond this receptor: In the 0.1-3.0 mg/kg groups, partial responders had among the lowest normalized peripheral clonal expansion, particularly in CD8+ T cells. Which antigens the clonally expanded peripheral T cells were specific for was not determined. After ivuxolimab, more expanded clones were found on average in CD8+ T cells than in CD4+ T cells. Low levels of normalized T-cell clonal expansion were also seen in some patients who did not respond. At doses from 0.1 to 3.0 mg/kg, clonal expansion was seen in both CD4+ and CD8+ blood T cells between baseline and week 6.

Turning to this clone: Its antigen is unknown. No qualities accompany the bases; no much larger clone lies one base away.

To sequence the TCRbeta CDR3 region, genomic DNA was isolated from the sorted cells. TCRbeta CDR3 regions were sequenced using the immunoSEQ Assay. The immuneACCESS repertoire file appears here via TCRdb, limited to in-frame rearrangements. These files lack a portion of the clones; in checked studies, under half of the deficit traces to unresolved V genes, and the cause of the others is not known. This sample holds roughly 80,000 clones; around 86% were observed only once. Under 2.5% of the sample belongs to the ten largest clones. The specimen comprised CD4+ or CD8+ T cells sorted from blood, sampled in a trial of the OX40 agonist ivuxolimab. The TCR was taken from an adult with an advanced solid tumor such as melanoma, head and neck, liver or kidney cancer. The sequence links TRBV2 to TRBJ2-7; tentative D gene TRBD1, with 6 bases matching. CDR3 sequence: CASNRGQIHEQYF. Read as DNA, the sequence is TGTGCCAGCAATCGAGGACAGATCCACGAGCAGTACTTC.